Ten or more counts support the clone carrying this T cell receptor beta chain. Its antigen is not known. The sequence runs out 3 residues before the end of the CDR3; the remainder is reconstructed from the germline J gene. This entry belongs to a study of T cell clonality in common variable immunodeficiency. Study conclusions and caveats: Fewer TCRbeta clones were shared among CVID subjects than controls. TCRbeta clonality was increased in CVID versus healthy controls.

The length of the CDR3 is 13 residues. The germline V gene has CDR1 MRHNA and CDR2 SNTAGT. The germline V and J ends were trimmed by 3 bases and 5 bases, with 8 bases remaining between them. The method was immunoSEQ multiplex PCR; TCRdb's version includes in-frame clones alone and lacks a portion of them. In total the sample includes 57,000 or so clones, none of them seen once. This sequence was found in a person aged 18 to 75 in good health. V is TRBV6-4 and J is TRBJ2-1; weak D call: TRBD2 (5 bases). Sequencing used peripheral blood mononuclear cells. CDR3 sequence: CASSERADNEQFF. The CDR3 DNA, read in part, is TGTGCCAGCAGTGAACGAGCGGACAATGAG.